This T cell receptor beta chain was identified in a study of T-cell reconstitution after alpha-beta-depleted transplantation in children. General study results and limits: After transplant, high TCRbeta diversity at day 60 in some patients arose from surviving recipient T cells and thymic progenitors.

Unique molecular identifiers were incorporated into the prepared TCRbeta library. TCRdb called the PCR reads again in MiXCR, with one record for every CDR3 protein. The sample lists roughly 350,000 distinct CDR3 sequences; around 15% were seen once. Notes on this clonotype: Its antigen remains unidentified.

The CDR3 contains 16 residues. Germline CDR1 reads LGHDT; CDR2 reads YNNKEL (reference sequence). Trimming cost V 0 bases and J 4 bases, with 15 bases left between them. Sequencing was performed on PBMCs, mostly from graft donor cells, taken 360 days after TCRalphabeta/CD19-depleted stem cell transplant. The receptor comes from a male patient aged 2-15 years who had a stem cell transplant for acute lymphoblastic leukemia, so the T cells may come from the graft donor. The chain uses TRBV3-1 and TRBJ1-2; D is unclear. CDR3 bases: TGTGCCAGCAGCCAAGATGGTCCAGGTTGGAGCTATGGCTACACCTTC. Its protein product is CASSQDGPGWSYGYTF.